The TCR beta chain under discussion was sequenced for a study of blood T cell repertoires in COVID-19. V trimming: 5 bases; J trimming: 0 bases; junction bases outside the gene matches: 9. CDR1 and CDR2 (germline): LGHNA, YSLEER. CDR3 length: 18 residues. The table came from immunoSEQ multiplex PCR; TCRdb's copy has only in-frame clones and leaves some out. This sample has under 300,000 clones, with about four fifths found just once. The sequencing input was peripheral blood. V gene TRBV4-3 combines with J gene TRBJ2-6; 8 bases map to TRBD2. The sequence was obtained from a young woman with acute or convalescent COVID-19. The CDR3 is CASSSRAGDLSGANVLTF. In DNA, the CDR3 is TGCGCCAGCAGCTCCCGAGCGGGAGACCTCTCTGGGGCCAACGTCCTGACTTTC.